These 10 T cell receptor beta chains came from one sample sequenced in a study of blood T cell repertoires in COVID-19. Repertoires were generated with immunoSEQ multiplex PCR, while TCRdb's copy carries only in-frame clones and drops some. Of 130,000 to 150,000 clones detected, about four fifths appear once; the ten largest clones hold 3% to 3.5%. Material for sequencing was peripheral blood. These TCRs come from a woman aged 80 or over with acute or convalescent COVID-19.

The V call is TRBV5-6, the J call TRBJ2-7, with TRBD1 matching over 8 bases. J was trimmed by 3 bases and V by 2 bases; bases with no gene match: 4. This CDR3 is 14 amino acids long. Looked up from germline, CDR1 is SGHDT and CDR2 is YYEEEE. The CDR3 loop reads CASSFTGGFYEQYF. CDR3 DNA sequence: TGTGCCAGCAGCTTTACAGGGGGGTTCTACGAGCAGTACTTC.

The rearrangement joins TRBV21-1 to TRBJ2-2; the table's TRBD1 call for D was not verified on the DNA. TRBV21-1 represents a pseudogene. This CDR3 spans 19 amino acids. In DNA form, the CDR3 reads TGTGCCAGCAGCAAAGGATTAAAGCCGGGGACAGGGGGCATCGGGGAGCTGTTTTTT. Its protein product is CASSKGLKPGTGGIGELFF.

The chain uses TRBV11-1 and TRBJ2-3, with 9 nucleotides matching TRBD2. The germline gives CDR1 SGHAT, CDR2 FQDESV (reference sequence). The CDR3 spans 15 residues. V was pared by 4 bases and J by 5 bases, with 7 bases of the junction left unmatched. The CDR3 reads CASSSRGGAEDTQYF. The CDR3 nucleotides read TGTGCCAGCAGCTCGCGCGGGGGGGCAGAAGATACGCAGTATTTT.

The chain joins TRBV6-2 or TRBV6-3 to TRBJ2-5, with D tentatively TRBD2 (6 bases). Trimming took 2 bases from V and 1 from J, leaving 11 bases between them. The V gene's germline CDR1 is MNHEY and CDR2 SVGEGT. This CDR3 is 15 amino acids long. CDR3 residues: CASSYVMGGQETQYF. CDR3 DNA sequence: TGTGCCAGCAGTTACGTTATGGGGGGCCAAGAGACCCAGTACTTC.

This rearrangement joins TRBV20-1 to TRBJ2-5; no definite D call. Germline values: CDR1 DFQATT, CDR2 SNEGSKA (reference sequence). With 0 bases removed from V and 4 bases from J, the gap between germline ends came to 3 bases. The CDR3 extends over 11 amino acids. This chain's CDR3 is CSARDRETQYF. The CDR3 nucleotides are TGCAGTGCTAGAGATAGAGAGACCCAGTACTTC.

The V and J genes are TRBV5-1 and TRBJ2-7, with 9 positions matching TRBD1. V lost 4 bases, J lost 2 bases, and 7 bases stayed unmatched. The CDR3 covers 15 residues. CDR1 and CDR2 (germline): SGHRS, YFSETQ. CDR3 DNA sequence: TGCGCCAGCAGCAGGACAGGGGCTTTAGCCTACGAGCAGTACTTC. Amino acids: CASSRTGALAYEQYF.

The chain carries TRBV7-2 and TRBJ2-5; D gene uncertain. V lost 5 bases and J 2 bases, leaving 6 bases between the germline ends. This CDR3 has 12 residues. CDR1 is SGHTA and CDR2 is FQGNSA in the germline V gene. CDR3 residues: CASSPQQETQYF. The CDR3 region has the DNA TGTGCCAGCAGCCCCCAACAAGAGACCCAGTACTTC.

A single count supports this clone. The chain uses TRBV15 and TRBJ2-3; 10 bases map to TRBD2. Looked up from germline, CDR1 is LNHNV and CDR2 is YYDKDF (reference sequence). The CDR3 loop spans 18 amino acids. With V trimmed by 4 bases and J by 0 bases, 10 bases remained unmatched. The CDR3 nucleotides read TGTGCCACCAGCACGGGTGGGTTAGCGGGGGGTAGCACAGATACGCAGTATTTT. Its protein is CATSTGGLAGGSTDTQYF. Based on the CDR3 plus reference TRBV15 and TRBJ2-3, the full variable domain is DAMVIQNPRYQVTQFGKPVTLSCSQTLNHNVMYWYQQKSSQAPKLLFHYYDKDFNNEADTPDNFQSRRPNTSFCFLDIRSPGLGDTAMYLCATSTGGLAGGSTDTQYFGPGTRLTVL.

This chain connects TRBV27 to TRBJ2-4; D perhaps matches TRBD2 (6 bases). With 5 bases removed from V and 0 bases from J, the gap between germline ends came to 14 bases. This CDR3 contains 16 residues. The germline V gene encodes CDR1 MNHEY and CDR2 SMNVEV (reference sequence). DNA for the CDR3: TGTGCCAGCAGTGCTCAGGAGGGCGCAGCCAAAAACATTCAGTACTTC. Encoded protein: CASSAQEGAAKNIQYF.

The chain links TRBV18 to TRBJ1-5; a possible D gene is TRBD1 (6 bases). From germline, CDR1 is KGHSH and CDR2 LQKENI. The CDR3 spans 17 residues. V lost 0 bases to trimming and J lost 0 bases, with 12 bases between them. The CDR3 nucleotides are TGTGCCAGCTCACCACCGGGACAAATTAATAGCAATCAGCCCCAGCATTTT. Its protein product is CASSPPGQINSNQPQHF.